These T cell receptor beta chains were read from a single sample in a study of blood T cell repertoires in COVID-19. Sequenced by immunoSEQ multiplex PCR; TCRdb stores in-frame clones only, minus some. The profile shows approximately 360,000 clones, around 87% of them singletons. Sequences were obtained from PBMCs or T cells enriched from blood (not recorded which). The receptors shown here come from a man aged 40-50 years in a cohort exposed to, infected with or recovered from COVID-19 (not recorded which). Each CDR3 is given with its conserved first and last residue. D genes are given only for firm matches. Clone sizes are given selectively: once, few, many, or a class where the clone is expanded.

d_call: .
v_call: TRBV5-4
j_call: TRBJ2-3
clone_size: .
cdr3_nt: TGTGCCAGCAGCTTGGGGTTTGGCTCCACAGATACGCAGTATTTT
cdr3_aa: CASSLGFGSTDTQYF

d_call: .
v_call: TRBV5-1
j_call: TRBJ2-5
clone_size: .
cdr3_nt: TGCGCCAGCAGCACGGACACCCTACAAGAGACCCAGTACTTC
cdr3_aa: CASSTDTLQETQYF

d_call: .
v_call: TRBV6-5
j_call: TRBJ1-4
clone_size: .
cdr3_nt: TGTGCCAGCAGGAACAGGCTTTACGGTGAAAAACTGTTTTTT
cdr3_aa: CASRNRLYGEKLFF

d_call: .
v_call: TRBV28
j_call: TRBJ2-2
clone_size: once
cdr3_nt: TGTGCCAGCAGTTTACGGGTAGCCGCCTCCGGGGAGCTGTTTTTT
cdr3_aa: CASSLRVAASGELFF

d_call: .
v_call: TRBV5-4
j_call: TRBJ1-3
clone_size: .
cdr3_nt: TGTGCCAGCAGCTCAGGAGGTTATTCCTCTGGAAACACCATATATTTT
cdr3_aa: CASSSGGYSSGNTIYF

d_call: .
v_call: TRBV11-3
j_call: TRBJ2-1
clone_size: .
cdr3_nt: TGTGCCAGCAGCTTAGATGGCAGGGCCACTGGCGGCAATGAGCAGTTCTTC
cdr3_aa: CASSLDGRATGGNEQFF

d_call: .
v_call: TRBV9
j_call: TRBJ2-1
clone_size: .
cdr3_nt: TGTGCCAGCAGCCCGGGACTGGGTTACAATGAGCAGTTCTTC
cdr3_aa: CASSPGLGYNEQFF

d_call: .
v_call: TRBV18
j_call: TRBJ1-2
clone_size: .
cdr3_nt: TGTGCCAGCTCACCGAGGGAGGCTTCCCAGGGCTACACCTTC
cdr3_aa: CASSPREASQGYTF

d_call: TRBD1
v_call: TRBV4-2
j_call: TRBJ1-2
clone_size: .
cdr3_nt: TGTGCCAGCAGCTCGGGACAGGCCTTAGTTAACTATGGCTACACCTTC
cdr3_aa: CASSSGQALVNYGYTF

d_call: TRBD1
v_call: TRBV27
j_call: TRBJ1-2
clone_size: once
cdr3_nt: TGTGCCAGCCGAGCGTCGGACAGGAAACTTTATGGCTACACCTTC
cdr3_aa: CASRASDRKLYGYTF

d_call: TRBD1
v_call: TRBV28
j_call: TRBJ1-5
clone_size: once
cdr3_nt: TGTGCCAGCAGCGGGGGACAGGGTGCGGTTCAGCCCCAGCATTTT
cdr3_aa: CASSGGQGAVQPQHF

d_call: .
v_call: TRBV5-8
j_call: TRBJ1-1
clone_size: .
cdr3_nt: TGTGCCAGCAGCTTGGCCATTCACAGGGTGAACACTGAAGCTTTCTTT
cdr3_aa: CASSLAIHRVNTEAFF

d_call: .
v_call: TRBV11-3
j_call: TRBJ1-6
clone_size: .
cdr3_nt: TGTGCCAGCAGCTCGGACAGAAATTCACCCCTCCACTTT
cdr3_aa: CASSSDRNSPLHF

d_call: .
v_call: TRBV12-3/TRBV12-4
j_call: TRBJ1-6
clone_size: .
cdr3_nt: TGTGCCAGCAGTTTAAGGTGGGAGTCACCCCTCCACTTT
cdr3_aa: CASSLRWESPLHF

d_call: .
v_call: TRBV5-4
j_call: TRBJ1-2
clone_size: .
cdr3_nt: TGTGCCAGCAGCTTGGTGGGGGGAGGCTATGGCTACACCTTC
cdr3_aa: CASSLVGGGYGYTF

d_call: TRBD2
v_call: TRBV10-3
j_call: TRBJ2-1
clone_size: .
cdr3_nt: TGTGCCATCAGTGGTAGCGGGAATGAGCAGTTCTTC
cdr3_aa: CAISGSGNEQFF

d_call: .
v_call: TRBV7-8
j_call: TRBJ2-7
clone_size: .
cdr3_nt: TGTGCCAGCAGCGGCCACGGGGGTATCTCCTACGAGCAGTACTTC
cdr3_aa: CASSGHGGISYEQYF

d_call: TRBD1
v_call: TRBV7-6
j_call: TRBJ2-2
clone_size: few
cdr3_nt: TGTGCCAGCAGCTTAAATGTCCTCCGACAGGGTCCCAGGGGGGAGCTGTTTTTT
cdr3_aa: CASSLNVLRQGPRGELFF

d_call: .
v_call: TRBV9
j_call: TRBJ1-1
clone_size: .
cdr3_nt: TGTGCCAGCTCCCTGACAGGGAACACTGAAGCTTTCTTT
cdr3_aa: CASSLTGNTEAFF

d_call: TRBD2
v_call: TRBV24-1
j_call: TRBJ2-1
clone_size: once
cdr3_nt: TGTGCCACCAGTGATCAAGCGGGAGGGCTCGGTGAGCAGTTCTTC
cdr3_aa: CATSDQAGGLGEQFF

d_call: TRBD1
v_call: TRBV5-4
j_call: TRBJ1-1
clone_size: .
cdr3_nt: TGTGCCAGCAGCCCCCCCGGGACAGTCAGAGAGAACTGGTACACTGAAGCTTTCTTT
cdr3_aa: CASSPPGTVRENWYTEAFF

d_call: .
v_call: TRBV13
j_call: TRBJ1-2
clone_size: few
cdr3_nt: TGTGCCAGCAGCCCTCGGCAGGGTAACTATGGCTACACCTTC
cdr3_aa: CASSPRQGNYGYTF

d_call: .
v_call: TRBV3-1/TRBV3-2
j_call: TRBJ2-2
clone_size: .
cdr3_nt: TGTGCCAGCAGCCAAGGTGGATTAGGGGTGGGCACCGGGGAGCTGTTTTTT
cdr3_aa: CASSQGGLGVGTGELFF

d_call: TRBD2
v_call: TRBV19
j_call: TRBJ2-1
clone_size: .
cdr3_nt: TGTGCCACCTCCGGGACTAGCTCTCGGGAGCAGTTCTTC
cdr3_aa: CATSGTSSREQFF

d_call: .
v_call: TRBV28
j_call: TRBJ1-1
clone_size: .
cdr3_nt: TGTGCCAGCACAGCAGGGGCGGGCACTGAAGCTTTCTTT
cdr3_aa: CASTAGAGTEAFF

d_call: TRBD2
v_call: TRBV28
j_call: TRBJ2-3
clone_size: .
cdr3_nt: TGTGCCAGCAGTACGAGGACTAGCGGGAGTTTTGATACGCAGTATTTT
cdr3_aa: CASSTRTSGSFDTQYF

d_call: .
v_call: TRBV7-9
j_call: TRBJ2-3
clone_size: .
cdr3_nt: TGTGCCAGCAGCTCGACCAGGGAAACAGATACGCAGTATTTT
cdr3_aa: CASSSTRETDTQYF

d_call: .
v_call: TRBV5-8
j_call: TRBJ1-5
clone_size: .
cdr3_nt: TGTGCCAGCAGTCCCGTGGGGGGGAGCAATCAGCCCCAGCATTTT
cdr3_aa: CASSPVGGSNQPQHF

d_call: .
v_call: TRBV27
j_call: TRBJ1-4
clone_size: .
cdr3_nt: TGTGCCAGCAGTCCGCGGACAAGCTCAACTAATGAAAAACTGTTTTTT
cdr3_aa: CASSPRTSSTNEKLFF

d_call: TRBD1
v_call: TRBV6-1
j_call: TRBJ1-6
clone_size: .
cdr3_nt: TGTGCCAGCAGTGAATACAGGGGACCTACACCCCTCCACTTT
cdr3_aa: CASSEYRGPTPLHF

d_call: TRBD2
v_call: TRBV10-2
j_call: TRBJ2-2
clone_size: .
cdr3_nt: TGCGCCAGCAGTGAAGTCAGCGGGAGTTCCACCGGGGAGCTGTTTTTT
cdr3_aa: CASSEVSGSSTGELFF

d_call: TRBD2
v_call: TRBV5-1
j_call: TRBJ2-7
clone_size: .
cdr3_nt: TGCGCCAGCAGCTTGGGGACTAGCGGGTGGAGCTCCTACGAGCAGTACTTC
cdr3_aa: CASSLGTSGWSSYEQYF

d_call: TRBD1
v_call: TRBV28
j_call: TRBJ1-5
clone_size: .
cdr3_nt: TGTGCCACCAGGGGGGGGCATCCCCAGCATTTT
cdr3_aa: CATRGGHPQHF

d_call: TRBD2
v_call: TRBV9
j_call: TRBJ2-3
clone_size: .
cdr3_nt: TGTGCCAGCACTCCCGGACTAGCGGTCACAGATACGCAGTATTTT
cdr3_aa: CASTPGLAVTDTQYF